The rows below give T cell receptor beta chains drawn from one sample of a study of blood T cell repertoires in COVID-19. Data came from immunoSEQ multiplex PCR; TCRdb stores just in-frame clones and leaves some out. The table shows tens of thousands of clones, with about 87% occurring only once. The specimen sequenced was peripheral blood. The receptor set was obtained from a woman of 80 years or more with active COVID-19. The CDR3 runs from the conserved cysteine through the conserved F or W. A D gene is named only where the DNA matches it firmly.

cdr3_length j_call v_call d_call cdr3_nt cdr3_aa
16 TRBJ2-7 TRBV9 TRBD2 TGTGCCAGCAGCCCGAGGGGAGCGGGACCCCCCTCGGAGCAGTACTTC CASSPRGAGPPSEQYF
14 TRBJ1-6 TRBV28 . TGTGCCAGCAGTTTGAGCTCCTATAATTCACCCCTCCACTTT CASSLSSYNSPLHF
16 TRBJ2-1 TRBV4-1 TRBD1 TGCGCCAGCAGCCAATTCCGGGACAGGGCCTACAATGAGCAGTTCTTC CASSQFRDRAYNEQFF
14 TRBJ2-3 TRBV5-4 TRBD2 TGTGCCAGCAGCTTACTAGCGGGAGGAGATACGCAGTATTTT CASSLLAGGDTQYF
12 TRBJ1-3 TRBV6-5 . TGTGCCAGCAGTTCCCAGGGAAACACCATATATTTT CASSSQGNTIYF
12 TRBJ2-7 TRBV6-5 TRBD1 TGTGCCAGCAGGGGGGACAGCTACGAGCAGTACTTC CASRGDSYEQYF
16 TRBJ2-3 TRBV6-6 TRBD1 TGTGCCAGCAGCTCTGCAGGGGGTCTTAGCACAGATACGCAGTATTTT CASSSAGGLSTDTQYF
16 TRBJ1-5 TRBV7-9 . TGTGCCAGCAGCTTAGGGGCAGGATCAATCGATCAGCCCCAGCATTTT CASSLGAGSIDQPQHF
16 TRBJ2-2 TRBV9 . TGTGCCAGCAGCCTAGTTGGGGGAGGGAACACCGGGGAGCTGTTTTTT CASSLVGGGNTGELFF
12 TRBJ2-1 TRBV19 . TGTGCCAGTAGTATCTACTACAATGAGCAGTTCTTC CASSIYYNEQFF
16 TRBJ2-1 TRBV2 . TGTGCCAGCAGTGAAGCTCACGTGGCTAGGGGCAATGAGCAGTTCTTC CASSEAHVARGNEQFF